Below are 6 T cell receptor beta chains sequenced from a single sample in a study of OX40 agonist ivuxolimab in advanced cancers. Assay: immunoSEQ multiplex PCR; the TCRdb copy retains only in-frame clones and omits some. The table lists more than 9,000 clones, 76% of them singletons. The specimen comprised CD4+ or CD8+ T cells sorted from blood, sampled in a trial of the OX40 agonist ivuxolimab. The receptor source for this set is an adult with an advanced solid tumor such as melanoma, head and neck, liver or kidney cancer.

J is TRBJ1-2 and V is TRBV30; no clear D gene. V was clipped by 1 base and J by 11 bases, with 11 bases between them. The CDR3 extends over 11 amino acids. Looked up from germline, CDR1 is GTSNPN and CDR2 is SVGIG (reference sequence). CDR3 nucleotides: TGTGCCTGGAGTGGGGATCTAAGTTACACCTTC. Translated, it gives CAWSGDLSYTF.

This clone was detected only once. This chain links TRBV6-5 with TRBJ1-2; a weak D match, TRBD1 (6 bases). V lost 0 bases, J lost 3 bases, and 8 bases lay in between. Germline V gives CDR1 MNHEY, CDR2 SVGAGI. The CDR3 covers 14 residues. CDR3 nucleotides: TGTGCCAGCAGTTACTCCGAGGGGGACTATGGCTACACCTTC. Amino acids: CASSYSEGDYGYTF.

There are a few counts of this clone. The chain has TRBV30 and TRBJ1-2; D call uncertain. Germline V gene lookup returns CDR1 GTSNPN and CDR2 SVGIG (reference sequence). The CDR3 contains 11 residues. The V end was cut by 0 bases, the J end by 8 bases, with 7 bases between. The CDR3 is CAWSVSLGYTF. CDR3 coding DNA: TGTGCCTGGAGTGTATCCCTCGGCTACACCTTC.

The J gene is TRBJ2-3, the V gene TRBV7-2; no clear D gene. Germline loops: CDR1 SGHTA, CDR2 FQGNSA. V shed 3 bases and J shed 6 bases, with 4 bases lying between them. CDR3 size: 11 residues. The CDR3 sequence is CASSFTDTQYF. As DNA, the CDR3 is TGTGCCAGCAGCTTTACGGATACGCAGTATTTT. Complete variable domain (other parts from reference TRBV7-2 and TRBJ2-3): GAGVSQSPSNKVTEKGKDVELRCDPISGHTALYWYRQSLGQGLEFLIYFQGNSAPDKSGLPSDRFSAERTGGSVSTLTIQRTQQEDSAVYLCASSFTDTQYFGPGTRLTVL.

As for this clone: The sample carries other DNA sequences with the same CDR3. The chain couples TRBV7-9 to TRBJ2-1, with D hard to call. V was pared by 1 base and J by 6 bases, with 16 bases between. Germline CDR1 SEHNR, CDR2 FQNEAQ (reference sequence). The CDR3 contains 16 residues. CDR3 sequence: CASSLDGRNSFNEQFF. The CDR3 nucleotides are TGTGCCAGCAGCTTAGATGGCAGAAATTCTTTCAATGAGCAGTTCTTC.

This chain uses TRBV7-9 with TRBJ1-6; D is perhaps TRBD1 (6 bases). Per the germline V gene, CDR1 is SEHNR and CDR2 is FQNEAQ (reference sequence). The length of the CDR3 is 16 residues. V gave up 5 bases and J gave up 0 bases, with 11 bases separating them. The CDR3, as DNA: TGTGCCAGCAGCCCTGACAGGCCCTCCTATAATTCACCCCTCCACTTT. It encodes CASSPDRPSYNSPLHF. The complete variable domain, with remaining parts taken from reference TRBV7-9 and TRBJ1-6, reads DTGVSQNPRHKITKRGQNVTFRCDPISEHNRLYWYRQTLGQGPEFLTYFQNEAQLEKSRLLSDRFSAERPKGSFSTLEIQRTEQGDSAMYLCASSPDRPSYNSPLHFGNGTRLTVT.